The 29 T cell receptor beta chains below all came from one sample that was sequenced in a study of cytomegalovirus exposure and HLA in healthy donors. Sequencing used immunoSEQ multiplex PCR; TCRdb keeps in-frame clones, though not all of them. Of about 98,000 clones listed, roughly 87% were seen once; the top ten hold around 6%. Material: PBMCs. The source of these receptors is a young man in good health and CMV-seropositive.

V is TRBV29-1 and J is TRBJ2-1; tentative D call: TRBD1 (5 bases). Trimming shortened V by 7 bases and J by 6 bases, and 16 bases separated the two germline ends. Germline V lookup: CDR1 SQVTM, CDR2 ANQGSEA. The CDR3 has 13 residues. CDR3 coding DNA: TGCAGCGCCAGGGCTGGTGGTATCAATGAGCAGTTCTTC. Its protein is CSARAGGINEQFF.

CDR3 loop: CASRSSAGALAFF. CDR3 nucleotide sequence: TGTGCCAGCAGATCTTCGGCGGGGGCGCTAGCTTTCTTT. The gene calls are TRBV6-5 and TRBJ1-1, with D possibly TRBD1 on 6 matching bases. The CDR3 is 13 residues long. V was pared by 6 bases and J by 10 bases, with 18 bases between. Looked up from germline, CDR1 is MNHEY and CDR2 is SVGAGI.

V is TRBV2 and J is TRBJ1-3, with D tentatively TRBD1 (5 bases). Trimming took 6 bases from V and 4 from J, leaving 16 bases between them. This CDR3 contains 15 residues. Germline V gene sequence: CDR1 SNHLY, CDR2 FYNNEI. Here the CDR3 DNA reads TGTGCCAGCAGATATCAGGGAATAGCCGGAAACACCATATATTTT. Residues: CASRYQGIAGNTIYF.

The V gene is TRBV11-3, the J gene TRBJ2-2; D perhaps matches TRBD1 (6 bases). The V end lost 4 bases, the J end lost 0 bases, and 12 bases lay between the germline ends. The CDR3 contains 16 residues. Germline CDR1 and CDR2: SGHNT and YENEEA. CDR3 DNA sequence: TGTGCCAGCAGCTCTTCGACAGGTTCGAACACCGGGGAGCTGTTTTTT. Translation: CASSSSTGSNTGELFF.

The DNA of the CDR3 is TGTGCCAGCAGTCGTGGACAGGGCGGTTACGAGCAGTACTTC. Protein product: CASSRGQGGYEQYF. The rearrangement uses TRBV7-3 and TRBJ2-7; TRBD1 agrees at 8 bases. Germline lookup yields CDR1 SGHTA and CDR2 FQGTGA. The CDR3 spans 14 residues. V shed 6 bases and J 4 bases; nucleotides not matched to a gene: 8.

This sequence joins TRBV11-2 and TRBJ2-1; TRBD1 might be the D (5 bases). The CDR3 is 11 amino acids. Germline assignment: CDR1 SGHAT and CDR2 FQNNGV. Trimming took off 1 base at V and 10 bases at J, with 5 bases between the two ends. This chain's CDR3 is CASSLGTEQFF. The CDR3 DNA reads TGTGCCAGCAGCTTAGGGACAGAGCAGTTCTTC.

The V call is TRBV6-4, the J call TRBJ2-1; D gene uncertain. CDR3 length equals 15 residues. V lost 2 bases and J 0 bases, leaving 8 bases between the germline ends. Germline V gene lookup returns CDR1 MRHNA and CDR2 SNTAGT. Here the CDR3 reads CASSDPSSSYNEQFF. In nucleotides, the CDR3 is TGTGCCAGCAGTGACCCGTCGAGCTCCTACAATGAGCAGTTCTTC.

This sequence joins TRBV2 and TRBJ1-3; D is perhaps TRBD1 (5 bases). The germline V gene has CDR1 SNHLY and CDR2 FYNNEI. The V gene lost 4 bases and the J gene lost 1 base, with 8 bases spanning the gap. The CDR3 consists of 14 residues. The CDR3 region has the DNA TGTGCCAGCAGTGCACAGGTGTCTGGAAACACCATATATTTT. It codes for CASSAQVSGNTIYF.

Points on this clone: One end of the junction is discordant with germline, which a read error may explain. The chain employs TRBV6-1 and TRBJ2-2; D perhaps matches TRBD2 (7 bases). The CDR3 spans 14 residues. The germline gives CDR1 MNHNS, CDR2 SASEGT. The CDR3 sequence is CASSEWSEGGGAVF. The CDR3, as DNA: TGTGCCAGCAGTGAATGGTCTGAGGGGGGGGGAGCTGTTTTT.

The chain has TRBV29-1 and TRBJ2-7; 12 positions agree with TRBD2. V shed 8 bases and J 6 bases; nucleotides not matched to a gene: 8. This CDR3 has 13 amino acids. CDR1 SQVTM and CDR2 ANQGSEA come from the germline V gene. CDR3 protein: CSSKLAGGSEQYF. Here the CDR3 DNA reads TGCAGCTCAAAACTAGCGGGAGGTAGCGAGCAGTACTTC.

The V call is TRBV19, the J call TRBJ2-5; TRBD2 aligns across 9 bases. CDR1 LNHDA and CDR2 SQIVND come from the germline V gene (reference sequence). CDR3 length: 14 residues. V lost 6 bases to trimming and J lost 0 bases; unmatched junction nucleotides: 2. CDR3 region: CASSLAGYQETQYF. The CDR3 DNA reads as TGTGCCAGTAGCCTAGCGGGGTACCAAGAGACCCAGTACTTC.

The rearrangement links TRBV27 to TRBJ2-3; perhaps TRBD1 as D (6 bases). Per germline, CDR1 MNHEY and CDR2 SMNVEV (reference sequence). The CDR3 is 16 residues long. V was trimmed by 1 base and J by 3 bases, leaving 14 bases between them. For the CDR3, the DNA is TGTGCCAGCAGTTTATGGGCAGGGGAGAGGACAGATACGCAGTATTTT. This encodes CASSLWAGERTDTQYF.

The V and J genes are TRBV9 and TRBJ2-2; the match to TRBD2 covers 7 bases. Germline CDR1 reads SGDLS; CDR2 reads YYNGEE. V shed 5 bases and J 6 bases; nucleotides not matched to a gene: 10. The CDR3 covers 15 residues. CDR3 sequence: CASRAGGTEAGELFF. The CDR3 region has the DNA TGTGCCAGCAGGGCCGGGGGGACTGAGGCCGGGGAGCTGTTTTTT.

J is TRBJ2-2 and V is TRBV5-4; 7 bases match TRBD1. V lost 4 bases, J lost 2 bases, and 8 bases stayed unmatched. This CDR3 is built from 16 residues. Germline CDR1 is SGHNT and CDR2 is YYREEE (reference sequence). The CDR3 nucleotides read TGTGCCAGCAGCACCCAGACAGGGCTCAACACCGGGGAGCTGTTTTTT. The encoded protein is CASSTQTGLNTGELFF.

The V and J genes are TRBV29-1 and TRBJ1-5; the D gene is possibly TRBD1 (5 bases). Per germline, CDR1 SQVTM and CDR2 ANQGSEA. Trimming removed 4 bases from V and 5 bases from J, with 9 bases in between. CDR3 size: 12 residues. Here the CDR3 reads CSVGRDDQPQHF. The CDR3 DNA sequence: TGCAGCGTTGGGAGGGACGATCAGCCCCAGCATTTT.

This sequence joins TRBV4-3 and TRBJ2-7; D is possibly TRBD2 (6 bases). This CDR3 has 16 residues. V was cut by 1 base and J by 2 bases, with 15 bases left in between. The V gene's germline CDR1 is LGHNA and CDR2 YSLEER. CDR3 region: CASSQGFAGRAYEQYF. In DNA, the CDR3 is TGCGCCAGCAGCCAAGGGTTCGCGGGACGCGCCTACGAGCAGTACTTC.

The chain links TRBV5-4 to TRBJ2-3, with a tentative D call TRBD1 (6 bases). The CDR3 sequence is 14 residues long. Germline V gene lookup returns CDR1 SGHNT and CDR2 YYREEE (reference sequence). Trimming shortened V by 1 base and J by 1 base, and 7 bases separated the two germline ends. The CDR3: CASSLSGGTDTQYF. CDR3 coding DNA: TGTGCCAGCAGCTTGTCAGGGGGCACAGATACGCAGTATTTT.

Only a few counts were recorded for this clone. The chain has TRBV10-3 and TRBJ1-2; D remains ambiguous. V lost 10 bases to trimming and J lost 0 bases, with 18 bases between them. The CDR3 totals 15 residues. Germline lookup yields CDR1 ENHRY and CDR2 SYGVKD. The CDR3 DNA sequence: TGTGCCACACTAACCGCACGGATAACTAACTATGGCTACACCTTC. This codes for CATLTARITNYGYTF.

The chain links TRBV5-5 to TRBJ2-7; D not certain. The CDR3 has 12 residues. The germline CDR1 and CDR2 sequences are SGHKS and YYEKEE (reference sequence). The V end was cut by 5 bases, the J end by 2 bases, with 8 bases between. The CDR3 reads CASRLETYEQYF. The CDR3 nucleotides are TGTGCCAGCAGGCTCGAGACCTACGAGCAGTACTTC.

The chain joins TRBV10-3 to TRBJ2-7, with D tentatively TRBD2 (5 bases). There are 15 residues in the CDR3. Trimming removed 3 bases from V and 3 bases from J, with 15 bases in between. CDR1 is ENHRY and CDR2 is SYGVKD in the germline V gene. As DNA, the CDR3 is TGTGCCATCAGTGAAGGAGCCCCAAGCGGCTACGAGCAGTACTTC. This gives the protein CAISEGAPSGYEQYF.

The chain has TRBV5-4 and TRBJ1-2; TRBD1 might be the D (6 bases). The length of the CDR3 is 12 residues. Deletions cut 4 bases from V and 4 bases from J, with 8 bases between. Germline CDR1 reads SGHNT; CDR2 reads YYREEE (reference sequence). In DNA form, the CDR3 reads TGTGCCAGCAGCAGACAGGCCTATGGCTACACCTTC. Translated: CASSRQAYGYTF.

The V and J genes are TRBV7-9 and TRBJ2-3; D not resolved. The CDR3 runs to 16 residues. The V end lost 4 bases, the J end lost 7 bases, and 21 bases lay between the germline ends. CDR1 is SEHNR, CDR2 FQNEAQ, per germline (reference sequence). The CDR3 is CASSSEKTSMTNTQYF. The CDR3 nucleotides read TGTGCCAGCAGCTCCGAAAAAACCAGCATGACAAATACGCAGTATTTT.

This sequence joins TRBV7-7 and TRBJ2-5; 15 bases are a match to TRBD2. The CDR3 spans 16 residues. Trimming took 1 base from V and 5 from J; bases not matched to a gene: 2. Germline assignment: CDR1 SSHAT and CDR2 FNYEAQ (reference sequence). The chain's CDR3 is CASSLGGTSGGETQYF. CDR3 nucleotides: TGTGCCAGCAGCTTAGGCGGGACTAGCGGGGGGGAGACCCAGTACTTC.

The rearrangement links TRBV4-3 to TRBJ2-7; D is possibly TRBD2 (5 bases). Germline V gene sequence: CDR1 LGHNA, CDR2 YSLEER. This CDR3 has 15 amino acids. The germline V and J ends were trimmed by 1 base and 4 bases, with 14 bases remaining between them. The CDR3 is CASSQGMAGRYEQYF. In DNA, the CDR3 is TGCGCCAGCAGCCAAGGTATGGCGGGTCGGTACGAGCAGTACTTC.

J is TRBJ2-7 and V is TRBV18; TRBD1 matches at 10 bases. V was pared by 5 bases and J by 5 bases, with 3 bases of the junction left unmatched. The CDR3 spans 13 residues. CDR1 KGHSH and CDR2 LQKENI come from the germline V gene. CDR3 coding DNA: TGTGCCAGCTCAAGACAGGGGGCCAACGAGCAGTACTTC. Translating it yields CASSRQGANEQYF.

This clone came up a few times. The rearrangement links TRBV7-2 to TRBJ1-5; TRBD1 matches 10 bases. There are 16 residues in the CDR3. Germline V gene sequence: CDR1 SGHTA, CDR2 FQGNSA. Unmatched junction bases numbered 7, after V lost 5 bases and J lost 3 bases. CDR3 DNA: TGTGCCAGCAGCACCGGGACAGGGGCCCACAATCAGCCCCAGCATTTT. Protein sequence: CASSTGTGAHNQPQHF.

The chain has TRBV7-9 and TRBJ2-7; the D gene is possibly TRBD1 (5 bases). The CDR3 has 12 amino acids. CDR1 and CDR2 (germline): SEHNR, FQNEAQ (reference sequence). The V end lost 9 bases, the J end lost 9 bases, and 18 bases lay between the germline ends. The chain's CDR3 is CASNQGDLGQYF. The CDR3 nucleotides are TGTGCCAGTAATCAAGGGGATCTGGGGCAGTACTTC.

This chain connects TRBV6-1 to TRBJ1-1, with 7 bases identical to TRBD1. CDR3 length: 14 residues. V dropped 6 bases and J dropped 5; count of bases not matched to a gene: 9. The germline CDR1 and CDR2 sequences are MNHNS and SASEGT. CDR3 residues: CASRTGTAGTEAFF. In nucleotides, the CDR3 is TGTGCCAGCAGGACGGGGACAGCCGGGACTGAAGCTTTCTTT.

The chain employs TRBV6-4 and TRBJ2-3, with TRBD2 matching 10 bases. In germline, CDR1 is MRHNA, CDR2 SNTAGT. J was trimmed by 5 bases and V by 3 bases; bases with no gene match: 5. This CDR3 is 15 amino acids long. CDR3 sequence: CASSETSGAGDTQYF. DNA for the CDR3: TGTGCCAGCAGTGAAACTAGCGGGGCGGGAGATACGCAGTATTTT.